A single sample gave rise to the 16 T cell receptor beta chains below, sequenced in a study of Graves' ophthalmopathy and Graves' hyperthyroidism. Amplifying from RNA transcripts, the study obtained TCR beta CDR3 regions. Amplification began with first-round RT-PCR using HTBI primers, then second-round multiplex PCR was performed. TCRdb independently ran MiXCR on the multiplex PCR reads; one entry per CDR3 protein. This table has about 620,000 distinct CDR3 sequences, around a fifth appearing once. The sequenced sample was peripheral blood. Receptors were obtained from a woman in her late teens or twenties with stable Graves' hyperthyroidism. Some clones in this sample may be carry-over from other donors' samples.

This clonotype was detected many times. This chain connects TRBV13 to TRBJ2-7, with unresolved D. Trimming stripped 2 bases from V and 3 bases from J, with 17 bases between. This CDR3 contains 16 residues. CDR1 PRHDT and CDR2 FYEKMQ come from the germline V gene (reference sequence). CDR3 coding DNA: TGTGCCAGCAGCTTACGCGACGGGCCCAGTCTCTACGAGCAGTACTTC. This encodes CASSLRDGPSLYEQYF.

This clonotype has a count of ten or more. The V gene is TRBV5-1, the J gene TRBJ2-1; 7 nucleotides match TRBD1. The CDR3 covers 16 residues. The V gene end was trimmed by 4 bases and the J gene end by 7 bases; junction bases not matched to a gene: 14. In germline, CDR1 is SGHRS, CDR2 YFSETQ. DNA of the CDR3: TGCGCCAGCAGCCCGCCGACAGGGAGCGATTCGAATGAGCAGTTCTTC. This translates into CASSPPTGSDSNEQFF.

This clonotype has a count of ten or more. The rearrangement uses TRBV28 and TRBJ2-5; 14 positions match TRBD2. CDR3 length: 19 amino acids. CDR1 is MDHEN, CDR2 SYDVKM, per germline. The V and J ends lost 8 bases and 0 bases, in that order; junction bases with no gene match: 14. In DNA form, the CDR3 reads TGTGCCAGCGGGTCCGGACCGGGACTAGCGGGAGAGTACCAAGAGACCCAGTACTTC. This encodes CASGSGPGLAGEYQETQYF.

CDR3: CASSPDLDGYTF. The CDR3 DNA is TGTGCCAGCAGTCCAGACTTAGATGGCTACACCTTC. The chain couples TRBV12-3 or TRBV12-4 to TRBJ1-2; D uncertain. V lost 5 bases to trimming and J lost 6 bases, with 10 bases between them. This CDR3 comprises 12 residues.

This sequence joins TRBV5-1 and TRBJ1-2; D perhaps matches TRBD1 (6 bases). With 5 bases removed from V and 3 bases from J, the gap between germline ends came to 23 bases. This CDR3 spans 17 amino acids. CDR1 and CDR2 (germline): SGHRS, YFSETQ. The CDR3 DNA is TGCGCCAGCAGTCTCGCGCCGCCGATCAGGGGCGACTATGGCTACACCTTC. Protein: CASSLAPPIRGDYGYTF. The entire variable domain, with the rest obtained from reference TRBV5-1 and TRBJ1-2, is as follows: KAGVTQTPRYLIKTRGQQVTLSCSPISGHRSVSWYQQTPGQGLQFLFEYFSETQRNKGNFPGRFSGRQFSNSRSEMNVSTLELGDSALYLCASSLAPPIRGDYGYTFGSGTRLTVV.

This chain links TRBV30 with TRBJ1-1; tentatively, D is TRBD1 (5 bases). CDR1 is GTSNPN and CDR2 is SVGIG in the germline V gene (reference sequence). The CDR3 is made up of 11 amino acids. V was shortened by 5 bases and J by 11 bases, with 15 bases between the two germline ends. The CDR3 here is CAWDIGARAFF. CDR3 coding DNA: TGTGCCTGGGATATAGGGGCCCGCGCTTTCTTT. Combining the CDR3 with reference TRBV30 and TRBJ1-1 gives the whole variable domain SQTIHQWPATLVQPVGSPLSLECTVEGTSNPNLYWYRQAAGRGLQLLFYSVGIGQISSEVPQNLSASRPQDRQFILSSKKLLLSDSGFYLCAWDIGARAFFGQGTRLTVV.

The rearrangement joins TRBV20-1 to TRBJ1-5; D gene unclear. Germline CDR1 reads DFQATT; CDR2 reads SNEGSKA (reference sequence). Trimming left V 3 bases short and J 0 bases short, with 12 bases between. The CDR3 contains 15 residues. CDR3 residues: CSARVGGNSNQPQHF. The CDR3 bases are TGCAGTGCTAGGGTGGGAGGGAATAGCAATCAGCCCCAGCATTTT.

This clonotype has at least ten counts. V and J are TRBV2 and TRBJ1-1, with a possible D match to TRBD1 (6 bases). V was cut by 8 bases and J by 4 bases, with 17 bases left in between. CDR3 size: 14 residues. Germline V CDR1 and CDR2: SNHLY, FYNNEI. The chain's CDR3 is CASEVRGGVTEAFF. Here the CDR3 DNA reads TGTGCCAGCGAAGTAAGGGGGGGTGTCACTGAAGCTTTCTTT. The full variable domain, completed using reference TRBV2 and TRBJ1-1, is EPEVTQTPSHQVTQMGQEVILRCVPISNHLYFYWYRQILGQKVEFLVSFYNNEISEKSEIFDDQFSVERPDGSNFTLKIRSTKLEDSAMYFCASEVRGGVTEAFFGQGTRLTVV.

This rearrangement joins TRBV4-1 to TRBJ1-2, with D perhaps matching TRBD1 (6 bases). Deletions cut 4 bases from V and 4 bases from J, with 16 bases between. The germline gives CDR1 MGHRA, CDR2 YSYEKL. This CDR3 is 15 amino acids long. The CDR3 spells CASSPEWTAVYGYTF. In DNA form, the CDR3 reads TGCGCCAGCAGCCCCGAGTGGACAGCGGTCTATGGCTACACCTTC.

This clonotype showed up just once. The chain has TRBV5-6 and TRBJ1-2, with no clear D. The germline V gene has CDR1 SGHDT and CDR2 YYEEEE. CDR3 length: 14 residues. V lost 0 bases to trimming and J lost 4 bases, with 10 bases between them. The CDR3 nucleotides are TGTGCCAGCAGCTTGGATCGGGAGACCTATGGCTACACCTTC. Translation: CASSLDRETYGYTF.

The table lists this clonotype with many counts. This chain uses TRBV6-5 with TRBJ1-1, with no clear D. Trimming shortened V by 2 bases and J by 4 bases, and 11 bases separated the two germline ends. The germline V gene encodes CDR1 MNHEY and CDR2 SVGAGI. There are 14 residues in the CDR3. The CDR3 DNA follows: TGTGCCAGCAGTTACACCGAAACGGGCACTGAAGCTTTCTTT. This translates into CASSYTETGTEAFF.

Many counts were recorded for this clonotype. This chain uses TRBV19 with TRBJ1-2; 9 bases are a match to TRBD1. Trimming removed 5 bases from V and 0 bases from J; junction bases left unmatched: 7. Germline V gene sequence: CDR1 LNHDA, CDR2 SQIVND (reference sequence). The CDR3 is 16 amino acids. CDR3 nucleotides: TGTGCCAGTAGTGGACAGGGGCAACCCTCTAACTATGGCTACACCTTC. Its translation is CASSGQGQPSNYGYTF.

The chain has TRBV15 and TRBJ2-7, with TRBD1 matching 7 bases. V lost 5 bases and J lost 1; bases outside the gene matches: 5. Per germline, CDR1 LNHNV and CDR2 YYDKDF (reference sequence). The CDR3 spans 14 residues. In DNA, the CDR3 is TGTGCCACCAGCGGCCACAGGGGTTCCTACGAGCAGTACTTC. Translated, it gives CATSGHRGSYEQYF.

V gene TRBV6-2 or TRBV6-3 combines with J gene TRBJ2-7, with D tentatively TRBD1 (5 bases). V was trimmed by 7 bases and J by 7 bases, leaving 20 bases between them. This CDR3 has 14 amino acids. Germline assignment: CDR1 MNHEY and CDR2 SVGEGT. CDR3 sequence (DNA): TGTGCCAGCATCGGGCAGGGCCTCCCTAAAGAGCAGTACTTC. Amino acids: CASIGQGLPKEQYF.

This clonotype occurred many times. The chain combines TRBV6-1 with TRBJ1-1; possible D gene TRBD1, 6 bases. V was clipped by 3 bases and J by 2 bases, with 13 bases between them. Germline V lookup: CDR1 MNHNS, CDR2 SASEGT. CDR3 size: 15 residues. CDR3 sequence (DNA): TGTGCCAGCAGTGACCGCCGGGACACTAACACTGAAGCTTTCTTT. This gives the protein CASSDRRDTNTEAFF.

Ten or more counts support this clonotype. The V call is TRBV6-1, the J call TRBJ1-2; 8 bases line up with TRBD1. Losses at the gene ends were 9 bases for V and 2 bases for J; bases not matched to a gene: 5. Germline V gives CDR1 MNHNS, CDR2 SASEGT. The CDR3 contains 13 residues. CDR3 sequence: CASRGQGNYGYTF. The CDR3 coding sequence is TGTGCCAGTAGAGGACAGGGCAACTATGGCTACACCTTC.